The rows below give T cell receptor beta chains drawn from one sample of a study of CD8 T cells in Susac syndrome. TCRdb itself ran the immunoSEQ multiplex PCR reads through MiXCR, one entry per CDR3 protein. This sample has 200,000 or so distinct CDR3 sequences, with 95% found just once. Sequencing was done on a sample of CD8+ T cells from PBMCs. These receptors were taken from a human donor with Susac syndrome. Each CDR3 is given with its conserved first and last residue. A D gene is named only where the DNA matches it firmly. Part of the rows lack a size; the others show once, few, many or a class for expanded clones.

j_gene | d_gene | abundance | v_gene | CDR3aa | CDR3nt
TRBJ2-1 | - | - | TRBV12-3/TRBV12-4 | CASSVGLEQFF | TGTGCCAGCAGTGTCGGTCTCGAGCAGTTCTTC
TRBJ2-7 | - | - | TRBV5-6 | CASSLALVREAYEQYF | TGTGCCAGCAGCTTGGCCCTGGTCAGGGAGGCGTACGAGCAGTACTTC
TRBJ2-7 | TRBD1 | - | TRBV9 | CASSNPGQGDYEQYF | TGTGCCAGCAGCAACCCGGGACAGGGGGACTACGAGCAGTACTTC
TRBJ1-2 | - | - | TRBV12-3/TRBV12-4 | CASNLQGPNYGYTF | TGTGCCAGCAACCTACAGGGACCTAACTATGGCTACACCTTC
TRBJ1-5 | - | - | TRBV25-1 | CASSEAGAYQPQHF | TGTGCCAGCAGTGAAGCAGGGGCTTATCAGCCCCAGCATTTT
TRBJ2-7 | TRBD2 | - | TRBV3-1 | CATRTGGSYEQYF | TGTGCCACCCGAACGGGAGGCTCCTACGAGCAGTACTTC
TRBJ1-4 | TRBD1 | - | TRBV12-3/TRBV12-4 | CASSKRTGATNEKLFF | TGTGCCAGCAGTAAAAGGACAGGCGCAACTAATGAAAAACTGTTTTTT
TRBJ2-1 | - | - | TRBV5-8 | CASSAGNRDNEQFF | TGTGCCAGCAGCGCAGGGAACAGAGACAATGAGCAGTTCTTC
TRBJ2-1 | TRBD2 | - | TRBV7-8 | CASSLGLAGGLSYNEQFF | TGTGCCAGCAGCCTCGGACTAGCGGGAGGGCTTAGTTACAATGAGCAGTTCTTC
TRBJ1-2 | - | - | TRBV7-8 | CASSLGGVYYGYTF | TGTGCCAGCAGCCTTGGGGGCGTTTACTATGGCTACACCTTC
TRBJ1-3 | TRBD1 | - | TRBV29-1 | CSVVAGGGRNTIYF | TGCAGCGTTGTAGCAGGGGGAGGCAGAAACACCATATATTTT
TRBJ2-5 | - | - | TRBV5-6 | CASIPSGYRETQYF | TGTGCCAGCATCCCAAGCGGGTACCGAGAGACCCAGTACTTC
TRBJ2-7 | - | - | TRBV6-5 | CASSSPGEQYF | TGTGCCAGCAGTTCACCTGGCGAGCAGTACTTC
TRBJ2-3 | - | once | TRBV2 | CASSEASASAEDTQYF | TGTGCCAGCAGTGAAGCTTCGGCTAGCGCTGAAGATACGCAGTATTTT
TRBJ2-1 | TRBD2 | - | TRBV6-2/TRBV6-3 | CASSRTSGSKNEQFF | TGTGCCAGCAGTCGGACTAGCGGGAGTAAGAATGAGCAGTTCTTC
TRBJ1-1 | - | - | TRBV5-4 | CASSSLVGYTEAFF | TGTGCCAGCAGCTCCCTGGTAGGGTACACTGAAGCTTTCTTT
TRBJ1-5 | - | - | TRBV25-1 | CASSEYSGGDQPQHF | TGTGCCAGCAGTGAATATTCGGGGGGAGATCAGCCCCAGCATTTT
TRBJ2-1 | - | - | TRBV7-8 | CASSLVGAGNRDEQFF | TGTGCCAGCAGCTTAGTTGGGGCAGGGAATAGGGATGAGCAGTTCTTC
TRBJ1-1 | TRBD1 | - | TRBV6-5 | CASSYYGQALMNTEAFF | TGTGCCAGCAGTTACTACGGACAGGCCCTCATGAACACTGAAGCTTTCTTT
TRBJ2-7 | - | - | TRBV12-2 | CASRPSPGIYEQYF | TGTGCAAGTCGCCCATCACCGGGGATTTACGAGCAGTACTTC
TRBJ1-1 | - | - | TRBV30 | CAWSVESVRLIGRNTEAFF | TGTGCCTGGAGTGTTGAGTCTGTAAGACTCATAGGAAGGAACACTGAAGCTTTCTTT
TRBJ1-1 | TRBD1 | - | TRBV12-3/TRBV12-4 | CASSLAGQGDPEAFF | TGTGCCAGCAGTTTAGCAGGACAGGGGGATCCTGAAGCTTTCTTT
TRBJ2-2 | TRBD1 | - | TRBV9 | CASTRGQGFPGELFF | TGTGCCAGCACCCGCGGACAGGGGTTCCCCGGGGAGCTGTTTTTT
TRBJ1-5 | - | - | TRBV18 | CASSPTDDQPQHF | TGTGCCAGCTCACCTACGGATGATCAGCCCCAGCATTTT
TRBJ1-2 | TRBD1 | - | TRBV19 | CASNPPTGPSGYTF | TGTGCCAGTAACCCACCGACAGGGCCCTCTGGCTACACCTTC
TRBJ2-2 | - | - | TRBV15 | CATSRQGNTGELFF | TGTGCCACCAGCCGCCAGGGGAACACCGGGGAGCTGTTTTTT
TRBJ1-1 | TRBD1 | - | TRBV5-1 | CASSHGQDKAFF | TGCGCCAGCAGTCACGGACAGGACAAAGCTTTCTTT
TRBJ1-2 | - | - | TRBV13 | CASSLPRDNYGYTF | TGTGCCAGCAGTCTCCCCCGGGACAACTATGGCTACACCTTC
TRBJ2-5 | - | - | TRBV9 | CASSPPTPRETQYF | TGTGCCAGCAGCCCTCCCACCCCAAGGGAGACCCAGTACTTC
TRBJ2-7 | - | - | TRBV9 | CASSVVPSGKSYEQYF | TGTGCCAGCAGCGTAGTACCCAGCGGCAAATCCTACGAGCAGTACTTC
TRBJ2-1 | - | - | TRBV21-1 | CASTIKGSDNEQFF | TGTGCCAGCACCATTAAGGGGAGCGACAATGAGCAGTTCTTC